The 19 T cell receptor beta chains below all came from one sample that was sequenced in a study of beta chain features in type 1 diabetes. All of the isolated RNA was reverse transcribed, so expressed TCRB transcripts were sequenced. Clones were read by immunoSEQ multiplex PCR, and TCRdb kept only the in-frame ones, dropping some. The sample shows 970,000 or so clones, 17% of them seen only once. Material for sequencing was naive CD4+ T cells from blood. The receptors come from a woman aged 18-29 years in good health.

This clone was seen a single time. The chain couples TRBV5-1 to TRBJ1-1; perhaps TRBD1 as D (6 bases). The germline V and J ends were trimmed by 7 bases and 2 bases, with 12 bases remaining between them. The germline V gene encodes CDR1 SGHRS and CDR2 YFSETQ. The CDR3 covers 13 residues. This chain's CDR3 is CASGGDTNTEAFF. In DNA form, the CDR3 reads TGCGCCAGCGGAGGGGACACCAACACTGAAGCTTTCTTT.

This sequence joins TRBV18 and TRBJ2-7; 10 positions agree with TRBD2. The V gene's germline CDR1 is KGHSH and CDR2 LQKENI. The CDR3 spans 16 residues. V trimming: 0 bases; J trimming: 5 bases; junction bases outside the gene matches: 7. The CDR3 sequence is CASSPPASGSRNEQYF. Written as DNA, the CDR3 is TGTGCCAGCTCACCACCGGCTAGCGGGAGTCGGAACGAGCAGTACTTC. The full variable domain, in which reference TRBV18 and TRBJ2-7 provide the parts outside the CDR3, is NAGVMQNPRHLVRRRGQEARLRCSPMKGHSHVYWYRQLPEEGLKFMVYLQKENIIDESGMPKERFSAEFPKEGPSILRIQQVVRGDSAAYFCASSPPASGSRNEQYFGPGTRLTVT.

This clone was detected a few times. This chain uses TRBV5-1 with TRBJ2-2, with D possibly matching TRBD1 (5 bases). The V gene's germline CDR1 is SGHRS and CDR2 YFSETQ. CDR3 size: 14 residues. Trimming pared 4 bases from V and 2 bases from J, leaving 9 bases between. CDR3 DNA: TGCGCCAGCAGCGGCGGACATAACACCGGGGAGCTGTTTTTT. It yields the protein CASSGGHNTGELFF.

This clone came up a few times. This rearrangement joins TRBV7-2 to TRBJ2-1, with a possible D match to TRBD2 (5 bases). CDR3 length equals 17 residues. Germline CDR1 is SGHTA and CDR2 is FQGNSA. The V gene lost 1 base and the J gene lost 0 bases, with 13 bases spanning the gap. In nucleotides, the CDR3 is TGTGCCAGCAGCTTAGTAGGAGGCCGCAGCTCCTACAATGAGCAGTTCTTC. It specifies CASSLVGGRSSYNEQFF.

There are a few counts of this clone. J is TRBJ2-2 and V is TRBV4-2; no definite D call. The CDR3 has 13 residues. Germline assignment: CDR1 LGHNA and CDR2 YNFKEQ. V was pared by 0 bases and J by 9 bases, with 8 bases between. CDR3 loop: CASSQDRSRELFF. The CDR3 DNA reads as TGTGCCAGCAGCCAAGATCGCAGCAGGGAGCTGTTTTTT.

This clone occurred a few times. CDR3 sequence (DNA): TGTGCGGCCCGGAGGAGAGGAGATTACGAGCAGTACTTC. Its protein product is CAARRRGDYEQYF. The chain recombines TRBV27 with TRBJ2-7; tentative D call: TRBD2 (5 bases). This CDR3 is built from 13 residues. Germline CDR1 MNHEY, CDR2 SMNVEV (reference sequence).

This chain connects TRBV7-2 to TRBJ2-2; D possibly corresponds to TRBD2 (5 bases). The CDR3 covers 16 residues. Trimming took off 3 bases at V and 4 bases at J, with 15 bases between the two ends. From germline, CDR1 is SGHTA and CDR2 FQGNSA. The CDR3 loop reads CASSFRRPGITGELFF. CDR3 coding DNA: TGTGCCAGCAGCTTTCGTCGCCCGGGAATCACCGGGGAGCTGTTTTTT. Full variable domain (rest looked up from reference TRBV7-2 and TRBJ2-2): GAGVSQSPSNKVTEKGKDVELRCDPISGHTALYWYRQSLGQGLEFLIYFQGNSAPDKSGLPSDRFSAERTGGSVSTLTIQRTQQEDSAVYLCASSFRRPGITGELFFGEGSRLTVL.

The J gene is TRBJ2-7, the V gene TRBV21-1; the D call TRBD1 from the table was never checked on the DNA. TRBV21-1 is marked as a pseudogene. The CDR3 runs 16 residues. The CDR3 DNA reads as TGTGCCAGCAGCAAACCGGACAGGGAGTCATACTACGAGCAGTACTTC. Residues: CASSKPDRESYYEQYF.

This clone has more than one count but fewer than ten. The chain is built from TRBV19 and TRBJ2-1; perhaps TRBD1 as D (5 bases). Germline V gene lookup returns CDR1 LNHDA and CDR2 SQIVND (reference sequence). The CDR3 extends over 12 amino acids. The V and J ends lost 5 bases and 5 bases respectively, with 7 bases between them. The CDR3 DNA reads as TGTGCCAGTAGTGGACACAACAATGAGCAGTTCTTC. Its translation is CASSGHNNEQFF.

This clone was seen more than once but under ten times. This chain uses TRBV5-6 with TRBJ1-1; D call uncertain. This CDR3 contains 12 residues. The germline V and J ends were trimmed by 1 base and 1 base, with 2 bases remaining between them. CDR1 and CDR2 (germline): SGHDT, YYEEEE. The CDR3 DNA is TGTGCCAGCAGCTTGAGGAACACTGAAGCTTTCTTT. Amino acids: CASSLRNTEAFF.

This chain uses TRBV7-3 with TRBJ2-3; D gene uncertain. The CDR3 loop spans 13 amino acids. From germline, CDR1 is SGHTA and CDR2 FQGTGA. Between the trimmed V and J ends, which lost 2 bases and 1 base, there was a span of 4 bases. The CDR3 nucleotides read TGTGCCAGCAGCTTATTTCGCACAGATACGCAGTATTTT. Protein product: CASSLFRTDTQYF. The full variable domain, with the rest looked up from reference TRBV7-3 and TRBJ2-3, is GAGVSQTPSNKVTEKGKYVELRCDPISGHTALYWYRQSLGQGPEFLIYFQGTGAADDSGLPNDRFFAVRPEGSVSTLKIQRTERGDSAVYLCASSLFRTDTQYFGPGTRLTVL.

This clone was observed a few times. The chain has TRBV18 and TRBJ1-4; possible D gene TRBD1, 6 bases. In germline, CDR1 is KGHSH, CDR2 LQKENI. Trimming took off 3 bases at V and 2 bases at J, with 10 bases between the two ends. The CDR3 sequence is 15 residues long. The CDR3 here is CASSPQGMTNEKLFF. CDR3 nucleotides: TGTGCCAGCTCACCGCAGGGGATGACTAATGAAAAACTGTTTTTT.

This clone was seen more than once but under ten times. The V call is TRBV6-6, the J call TRBJ2-7, with D unclear. CDR3 length: 12 residues. Germline values: CDR1 MNHNY, CDR2 SVGAGI (reference sequence). V lost 6 bases, J lost 3 bases, and 9 bases lay in between. In nucleotides, the CDR3 is TGTGCCAGCAGGGTAGGAAACTACGAGCAGTACTTC. Amino acids: CASRVGNYEQYF.

This clone was observed a single time. This chain joins TRBV7-2 and TRBJ2-2; 8 bases line up with TRBD1. The CDR3 totals 15 residues. The ends lost 1 base at V and 6 bases at J; junction bases unmatched: 4. CDR1 is SGHTA and CDR2 is FQGNSA in the germline V gene. As DNA, the CDR3 is TGTGCCAGCAGCTTAGTGGGACAGGCTTCCGGGGAGCTGTTTTTT. It is translated as CASSLVGQASGELFF.

Comments on this clone: An end of the junction differs from the germline gene, which may be a read error. This CDR3 is also generated by other DNA sequences in the sample. This chain links TRBV18 with TRBJ1-1, with TRBD1 matching 11 bases. Germline V gives CDR1 KGHSH, CDR2 LQKENI. This CDR3 is built from 15 residues. CDR3 nucleotides: TGTGCCAGCTCCCCACCGGGACAGGGGGGCACTGAAGCTTTCTTT. Translated, it gives CASSPPGQGGTEAFF. The full variable domain, in which reference TRBV18 and TRBJ1-1 provide the parts outside the CDR3, is NAGVMQNPRHLVRRRGQEARLRCSPMKGHSHVYWYRQLPEEGLKFMVYLQKENIIDESGMPKERFSAEFPKEGPSILRIQQVVRGDSAAYFCASSPPGQGGTEAFFGQGTRLTVV.

This clone was detected a few times. The chain is built from TRBV7-2 and TRBJ1-3, with 7 nucleotides matching TRBD1. This CDR3 is 16 amino acids long. V was clipped by 5 bases and J by 0 bases; unmatched bases: 7. CDR1 and CDR2 (germline): SGHTA, FQGNSA. CDR3 in amino acids: CASSPGTVLSGNTIYF. The DNA for the CDR3 is TGTGCCAGCAGCCCCGGGACAGTACTCTCTGGAAACACCATATATTTT.

This clone was detected a few times. The V and J genes are TRBV19 and TRBJ2-1, with TRBD2 matching 8 bases. The CDR3 spans 16 residues. Losses at the gene ends were 3 bases for V and 6 bases for J; bases not matched to a gene: 10. Germline loops: CDR1 LNHDA, CDR2 SQIVND (reference sequence). The CDR3 here is CASSIPREGRFNEQFF. The CDR3 coding sequence is TGTGCCAGTAGTATCCCCCGGGAGGGACGGTTCAATGAGCAGTTCTTC.

This chain joins TRBV10-1 and TRBJ2-1; D is unresolved. V lost 6 bases to trimming and J lost 7 bases, with 16 bases between them. CDR1 and CDR2 (germline): WNHNN, SYGVQD (reference sequence). This CDR3 region has 14 residues. Here the CDR3 reads CASSEPGHPNEQFF. The CDR3 DNA follows: TGCGCCAGCAGCGAACCGGGCCATCCGAATGAGCAGTTCTTC.

The V and J genes are TRBV4-2 and TRBJ2-7; tentatively, D is TRBD1 (6 bases). The CDR3 loop spans 15 amino acids. Germline CDR1 and CDR2: LGHNA and YNFKEQ. V gave up 4 bases and J gave up 0 bases, with 13 bases separating them. This chain's CDR3 is CASSRETGSSYEQYF. In DNA form, the CDR3 reads TGTGCCAGCAGCCGCGAGACAGGCAGCTCCTACGAGCAGTACTTC.